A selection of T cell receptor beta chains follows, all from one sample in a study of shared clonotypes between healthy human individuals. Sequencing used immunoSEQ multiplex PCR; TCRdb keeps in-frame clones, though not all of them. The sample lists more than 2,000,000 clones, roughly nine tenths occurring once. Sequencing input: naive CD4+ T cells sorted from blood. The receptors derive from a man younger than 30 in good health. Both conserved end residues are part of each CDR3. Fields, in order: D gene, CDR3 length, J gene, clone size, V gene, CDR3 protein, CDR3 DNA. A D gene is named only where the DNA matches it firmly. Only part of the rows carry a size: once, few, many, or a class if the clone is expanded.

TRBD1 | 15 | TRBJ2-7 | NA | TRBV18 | CASSEGAVESYEQYF | TGTGCCAGCTCTGAGGGGGCAGTTGAGTCCTACGAGCAGTACTTC
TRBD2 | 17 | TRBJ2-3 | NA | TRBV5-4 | CASSTAQSGLASDTQYF | TGTGCCAGCAGCACGGCCCAGTCGGGACTAGCGTCAGATACGCAGTATTTT
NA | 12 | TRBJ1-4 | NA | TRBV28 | CASSLGFGKLFF | TGTGCCAGCAGTTTGGGTTTTGGAAAACTGTTTTTT
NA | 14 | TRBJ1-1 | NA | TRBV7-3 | CASSLTDSNTEAFF | TGTGCCAGCAGCTTAACGGATTCGAACACTGAAGCTTTCTTT
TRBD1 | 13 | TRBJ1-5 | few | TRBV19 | CASSKQGSQPQHF | TGTGCCAGTAGTAAACAGGGGAGTCAGCCCCAGCATTTT
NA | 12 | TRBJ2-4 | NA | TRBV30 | CAWSPIGGPQYF | TGTGCCTGGAGTCCGATCGGGGGGCCCCAGTACTTC
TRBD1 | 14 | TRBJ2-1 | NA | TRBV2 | CASKDRDLANEQFF | TGTGCCAGCAAGGACAGGGACTTAGCCAATGAGCAGTTCTTC
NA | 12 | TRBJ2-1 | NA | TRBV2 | CASSSGLGEQFF | TGTGCCAGCTCCTCGGGGTTGGGTGAGCAGTTCTTC
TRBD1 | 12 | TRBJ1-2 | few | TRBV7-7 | CASFRTGVGYTF | TGTGCTAGCTTTAGGACAGGGGTAGGCTACACCTTC
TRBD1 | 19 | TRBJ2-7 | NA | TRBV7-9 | CASSSGLGAGQGKAYEQYF | TGTGCCAGCAGCTCCGGATTAGGGGCAGGACAGGGAAAGGCCTACGAGCAGTACTTC
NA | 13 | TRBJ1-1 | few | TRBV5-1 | CASSLTGNTEAFF | TGCGCCAGCAGCTTGACTGGGAACACTGAAGCTTTCTTT
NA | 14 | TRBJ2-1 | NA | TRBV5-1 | CASSLYTDYNEQFF | TGCGCCAGCAGCTTGTACACAGACTACAATGAGCAGTTCTTC
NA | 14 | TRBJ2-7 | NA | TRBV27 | CASSFMDLSLEQYF | TGTGCCAGCAGTTTCATGGACCTCTCCCTCGAGCAGTACTTC
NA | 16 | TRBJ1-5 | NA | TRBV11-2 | CASSLAAGRSDQPQHF | TGTGCCAGCAGCTTAGCGGCAGGGCGTAGTGATCAGCCCCAGCATTTT
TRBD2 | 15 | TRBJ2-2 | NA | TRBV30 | CAWLGLAGDTGELFF | TGTGCCTGGCTCGGACTAGCGGGAGACACCGGGGAGCTGTTTTTT
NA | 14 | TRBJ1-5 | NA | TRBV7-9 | CASSLGPSNQPQHF | TGTGCCAGCAGCTTAGGACCGTCGAATCAGCCCCAGCATTTT
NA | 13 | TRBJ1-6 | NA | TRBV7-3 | CASSPTGSSPLHF | TGTGCCAGCAGCCCAACCGGGAGTTCACCCCTCCACTTT